The rows below give T cell receptor beta chains drawn from one sample of a study of blood T cell repertoires in COVID-19. TCRdb's copy holds only in-frame clones and misses some; the assay was immunoSEQ multiplex PCR. The data contain over 300,000 clones, roughly 86% of them seen just once; the ten biggest clones take up roughly 1.6%. The specimen was peripheral blood. Receptors originate from a woman aged 50 to 60 with acute or convalescent COVID-19. CDR3s include the opening cysteine and the closing phenylalanine or tryptophan. D genes are given only for firm matches. A clone size is listed for some rows: how often the clone was seen (once, few, many), or a class if it is expanded.

>TRBD1|few|TRBV18|TRBJ2-5
CASSPIADRGQETQYF
TGTGCCAGCTCACCAATCGCGGACAGGGGGCAAGAGACCCAGTACTTC
>.|.|TRBV6-5|TRBJ2-2
CACALGRSITGELFF
TGTGCATGCGCCCTGGGCCGTTCGATCACCGGGGAGCTGTTTTTT
>TRBD2|.|TRBV2|TRBJ2-3
CASSDSPWGGESDTQYF
TGTGCCAGCAGTGATTCCCCCTGGGGGGGTGAGTCAGATACGCAGTATTTT
>.|.|TRBV9|TRBJ1-1
CASSVDMNTEAFF
TGTGCCAGCAGCGTAGACATGAACACTGAAGCTTTCTTT
>.|.|TRBV24-1|TRBJ2-1
CATSGMGSGSPRGYNEQFF
TGTGCCACCAGTGGTATGGGAAGCGGCAGCCCCCGAGGGTACAATGAGCAGTTCTTC
>TRBD2|.|TRBV6-4|TRBJ2-3
CASSEPSGRATDTQYF
TGTGCCAGCAGTGAACCCAGCGGGAGGGCAACAGATACGCAGTATTTT
>.|.|TRBV2|TRBJ1-1
CASSLQGVYTEAFF
TGTGCCAGCAGTTTACAGGGTGTGTACACTGAAGCTTTCTTT
>TRBD1|.|TRBV5-1|TRBJ1-4
CASSPGTGTLNEKLFF
TGCGCCAGCAGCCCCGGGACAGGGACCCTTAATGAAAAACTGTTTTTT
>.|.|TRBV18|TRBJ1-1
CASSPPGTQVGTEAFF
TGTGCCAGCTCACCCCCGGGAACCCAGGTAGGCACTGAAGCTTTCTTT
>TRBD1|.|TRBV6-2/TRBV6-3|TRBJ1-1
CASSPTPGQGIFTEAFF
TGTGCCAGCAGTCCGACTCCCGGACAGGGGATTTTTACTGAAGCTTTCTTT
>.|.|TRBV28|TRBJ1-2
CASSAGEEGNYGYTF
TGTGCCAGCAGTGCCGGGGAAGAGGGTAACTATGGCTACACCTTC
>TRBD2|.|TRBV7-2|TRBJ2-7
CASSVPLAGVVNEQYF
TGTGCCAGCAGCGTCCCTTTGGCGGGGGTGGTAAACGAGCAGTACTTC
>TRBD2|few|TRBV29-1|TRBJ2-2
CSVGPGLAGGGAGELFF
TGCAGCGTTGGCCCGGGACTAGCGGGAGGAGGGGCCGGGGAGCTGTTTTTT
>TRBD2|.|TRBV2|TRBJ2-1
CASSGSVAGVFYNEQFF
TGTGCCAGCAGTGGGTCCGTAGCGGGAGTCTTCTACAATGAGCAGTTCTTC
>.|.|TRBV25-1|TRBJ1-6
CASSDPRAGWDNSPLHF
TGTGCCAGCAGTGACCCTCGGGCAGGGTGGGATAATTCACCCCTCCACTTT